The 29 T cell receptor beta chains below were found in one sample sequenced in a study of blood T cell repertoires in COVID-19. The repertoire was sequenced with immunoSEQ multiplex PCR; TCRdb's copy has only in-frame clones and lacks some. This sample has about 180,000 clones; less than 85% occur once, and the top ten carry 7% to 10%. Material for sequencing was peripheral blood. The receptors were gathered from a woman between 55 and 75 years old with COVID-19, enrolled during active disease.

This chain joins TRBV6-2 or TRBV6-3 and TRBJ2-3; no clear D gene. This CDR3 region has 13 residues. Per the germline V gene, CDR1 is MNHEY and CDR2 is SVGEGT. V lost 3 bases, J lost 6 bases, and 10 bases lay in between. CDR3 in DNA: TGTGCCAGCAGTTATTCTTACGGTGATACGCAGTATTTT. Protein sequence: CASSYSYGDTQYF.

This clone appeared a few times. Here the CDR3 reads CASSLDLRPQHF. The CDR3 DNA sequence: TGTGCCAGCAGCCTCGATCTGCGGCCCCAGCATTTT. The chain uses TRBV28 and TRBJ1-5; no firm D call. CDR3 length: 12 amino acids. CDR1 and CDR2 from the germline V gene are MDHEN and SYDVKM. Trimming left V 6 bases short and J 9 bases short, with 12 bases between.

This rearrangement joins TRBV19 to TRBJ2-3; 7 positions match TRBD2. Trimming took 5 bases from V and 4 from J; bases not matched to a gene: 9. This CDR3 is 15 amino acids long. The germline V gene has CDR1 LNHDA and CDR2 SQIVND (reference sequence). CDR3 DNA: TGTGCCAGTAGTCTTCCCTTCGGGGGGTCAGATACGCAGTATTTT. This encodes CASSLPFGGSDTQYF.

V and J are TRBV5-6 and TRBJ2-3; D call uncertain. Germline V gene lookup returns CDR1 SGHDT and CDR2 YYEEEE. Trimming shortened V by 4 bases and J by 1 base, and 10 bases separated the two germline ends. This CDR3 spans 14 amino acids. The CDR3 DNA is TGTGCCAGCAGCACTGACACGCGCACAGATACGCAGTATTTT. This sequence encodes CASSTDTRTDTQYF.

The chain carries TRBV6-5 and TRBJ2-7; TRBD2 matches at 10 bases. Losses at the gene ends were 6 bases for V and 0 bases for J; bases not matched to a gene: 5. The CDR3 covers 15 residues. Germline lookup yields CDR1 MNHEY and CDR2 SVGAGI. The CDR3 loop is CASRLGLADSYEQYF. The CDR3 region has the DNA TGTGCCAGCAGACTTGGACTAGCGGACTCCTACGAGCAGTACTTC.

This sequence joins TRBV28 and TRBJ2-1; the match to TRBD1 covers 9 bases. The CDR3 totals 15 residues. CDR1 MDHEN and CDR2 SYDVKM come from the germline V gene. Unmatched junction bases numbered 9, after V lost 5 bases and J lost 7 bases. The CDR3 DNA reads TGTGCCAGCAGTGATCCGGGACAGGGTCTAAATGAGCAGTTCTTC. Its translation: CASSDPGQGLNEQFF.

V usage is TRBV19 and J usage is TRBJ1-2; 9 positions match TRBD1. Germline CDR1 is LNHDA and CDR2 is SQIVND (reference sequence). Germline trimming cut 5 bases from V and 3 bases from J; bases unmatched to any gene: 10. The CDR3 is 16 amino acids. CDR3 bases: TGTGCCAGTAGTGACACACGGACAGGGGAACACTATGGCTACACCTTC. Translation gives CASSDTRTGEHYGYTF.

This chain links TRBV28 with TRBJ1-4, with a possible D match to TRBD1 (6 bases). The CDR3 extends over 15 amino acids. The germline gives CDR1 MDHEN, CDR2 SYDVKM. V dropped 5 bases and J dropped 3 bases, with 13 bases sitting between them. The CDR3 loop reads CASSPRDTSNEKLFF. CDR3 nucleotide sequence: TGTGCCAGCAGTCCACGGGACACCTCTAATGAAAAACTGTTTTTT.

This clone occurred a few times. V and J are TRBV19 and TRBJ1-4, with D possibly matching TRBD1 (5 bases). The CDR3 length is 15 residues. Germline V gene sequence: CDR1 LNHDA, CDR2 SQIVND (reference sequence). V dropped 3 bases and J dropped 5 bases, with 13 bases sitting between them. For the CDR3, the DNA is TGTGCCAGTAGTATTGAGACAGCGAGAAATGAAAAACTGTTTTTT. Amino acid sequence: CASSIETARNEKLFF.

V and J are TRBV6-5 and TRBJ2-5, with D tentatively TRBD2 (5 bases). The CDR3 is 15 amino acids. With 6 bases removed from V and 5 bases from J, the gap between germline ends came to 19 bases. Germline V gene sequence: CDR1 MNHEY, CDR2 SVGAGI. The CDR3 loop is CASSQLSGTTETQYF. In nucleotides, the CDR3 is TGTGCCAGCAGCCAACTCAGCGGTACAACCGAGACCCAGTACTTC.

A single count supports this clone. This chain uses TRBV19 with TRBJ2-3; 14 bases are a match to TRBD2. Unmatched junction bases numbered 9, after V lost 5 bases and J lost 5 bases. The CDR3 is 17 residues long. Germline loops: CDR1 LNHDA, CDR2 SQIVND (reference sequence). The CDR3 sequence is CASSRGTSGSSRDTQYF. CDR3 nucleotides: TGTGCCAGTAGTCGCGGGACTAGCGGGAGCAGTAGAGATACGCAGTATTTT.

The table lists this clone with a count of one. The CDR3 here is CASSKDRVGAGTDTQYF. DNA of the CDR3: TGTGCCAGCAGCAAGGACAGGGTTGGAGCTGGCACAGATACGCAGTATTTT. The genes are TRBV5-4 and TRBJ2-3; 8 positions agree with TRBD1. The length of the CDR3 is 17 residues. Germline V gene sequence: CDR1 SGHNT, CDR2 YYREEE (reference sequence). The V gene end was trimmed by 4 bases and the J gene end by 1 base; junction bases not matched to a gene: 11.

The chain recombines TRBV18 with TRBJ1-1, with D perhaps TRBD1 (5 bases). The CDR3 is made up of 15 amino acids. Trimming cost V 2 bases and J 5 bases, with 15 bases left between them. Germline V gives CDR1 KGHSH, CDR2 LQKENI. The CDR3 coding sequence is TGTGCCAGCTCACCATTTGGTGGGGGGAATACTGAAGCTTTCTTT. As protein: CASSPFGGGNTEAFF.

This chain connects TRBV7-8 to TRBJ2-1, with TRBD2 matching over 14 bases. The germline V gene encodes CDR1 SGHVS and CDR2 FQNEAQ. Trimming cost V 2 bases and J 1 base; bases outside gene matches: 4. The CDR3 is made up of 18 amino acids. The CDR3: CASSLQGLAGVSYNEQFF. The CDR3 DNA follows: TGTGCCAGCAGCTTACAGGGACTAGCGGGAGTATCCTACAATGAGCAGTTCTTC.

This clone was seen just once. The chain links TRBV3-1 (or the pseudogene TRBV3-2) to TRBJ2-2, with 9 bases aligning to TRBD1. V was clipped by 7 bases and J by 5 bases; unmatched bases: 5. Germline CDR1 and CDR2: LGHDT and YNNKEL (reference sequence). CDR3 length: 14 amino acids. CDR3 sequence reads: CASIRTGVTGELFF. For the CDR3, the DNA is TGTGCCAGCATAAGGACAGGGGTTACCGGGGAGCTGTTTTTT.

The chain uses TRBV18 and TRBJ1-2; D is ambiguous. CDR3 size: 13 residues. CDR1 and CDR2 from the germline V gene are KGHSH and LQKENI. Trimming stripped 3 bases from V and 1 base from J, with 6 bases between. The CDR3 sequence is CASSPDFNYGYTF. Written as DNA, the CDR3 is TGTGCCAGCTCACCCGACTTTAACTATGGCTACACCTTC. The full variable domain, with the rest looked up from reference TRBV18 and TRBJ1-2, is NAGVMQNPRHLVRRRGQEARLRCSPMKGHSHVYWYRQLPEEGLKFMVYLQKENIIDESGMPKERFSAEFPKEGPSILRIQQVVRGDSAAYFCASSPDFNYGYTFGSGTRLTVV.

The CDR3 reads CASHGAGGFSYEQYF. The CDR3 DNA reads as TGTGCCAGCCATGGGGCAGGCGGTTTCTCCTACGAGCAGTACTTC. The V call is TRBV27, the J call TRBJ2-7; a weak D match, TRBD1 (5 bases). Germline CDR1 and CDR2: MNHEY and SMNVEV (reference sequence). The CDR3 spans 15 residues. The V gene lost 8 bases and the J gene lost 0 bases, with 17 bases spanning the gap.

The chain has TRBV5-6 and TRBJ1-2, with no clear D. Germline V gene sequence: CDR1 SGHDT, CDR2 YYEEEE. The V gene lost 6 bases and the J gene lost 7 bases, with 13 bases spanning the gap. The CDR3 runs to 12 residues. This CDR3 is CASTLRVGGYTF. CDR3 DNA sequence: TGTGCCAGCACCCTTCGGGTGGGTGGCTACACCTTC.

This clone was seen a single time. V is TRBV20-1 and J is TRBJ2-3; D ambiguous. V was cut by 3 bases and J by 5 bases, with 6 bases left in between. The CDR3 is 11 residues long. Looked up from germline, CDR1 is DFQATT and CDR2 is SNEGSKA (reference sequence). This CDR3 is CSASLGDTQYF. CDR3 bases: TGCAGTGCTAGTCTCGGAGATACGCAGTATTTT.

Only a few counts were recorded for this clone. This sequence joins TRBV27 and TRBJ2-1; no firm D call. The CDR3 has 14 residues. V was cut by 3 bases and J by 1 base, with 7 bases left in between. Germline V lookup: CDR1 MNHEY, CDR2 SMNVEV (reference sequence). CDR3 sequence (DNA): TGTGCCAGCAGTTTTTGGCGGTCCTACAATGAGCAGTTCTTC. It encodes CASSFWRSYNEQFF.

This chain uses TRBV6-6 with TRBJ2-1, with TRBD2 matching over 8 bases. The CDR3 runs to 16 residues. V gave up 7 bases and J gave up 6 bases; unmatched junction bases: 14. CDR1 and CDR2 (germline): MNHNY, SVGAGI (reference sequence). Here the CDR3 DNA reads TGTGCCAGCACCGCAAAGGCTGGGGCGGGGGGCAATGAGCAGTTCTTC. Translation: CASTAKAGAGGNEQFF.

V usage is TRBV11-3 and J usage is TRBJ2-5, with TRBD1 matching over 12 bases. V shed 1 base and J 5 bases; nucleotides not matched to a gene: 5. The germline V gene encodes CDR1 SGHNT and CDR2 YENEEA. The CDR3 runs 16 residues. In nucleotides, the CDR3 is TGTGCCAGCAGCTTAGGAGGGACAGGGGGCGCGGAGACCCAGTACTTC. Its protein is CASSLGGTGGAETQYF.

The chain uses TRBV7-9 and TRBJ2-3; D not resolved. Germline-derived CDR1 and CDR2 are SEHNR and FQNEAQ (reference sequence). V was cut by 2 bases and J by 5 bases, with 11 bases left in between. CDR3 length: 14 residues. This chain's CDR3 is CASSLTGHEDTQYF. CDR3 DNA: TGTGCCAGCAGCTTAACGGGTCATGAAGATACGCAGTATTTT.

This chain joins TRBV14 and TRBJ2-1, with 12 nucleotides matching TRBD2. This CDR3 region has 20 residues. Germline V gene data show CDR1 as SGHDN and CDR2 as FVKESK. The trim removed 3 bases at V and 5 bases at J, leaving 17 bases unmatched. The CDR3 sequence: CASSQYLGLAGPKVDNEQFF. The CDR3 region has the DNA TGTGCCAGCAGCCAGTACCTCGGACTAGCGGGGCCCAAGGTCGACAATGAGCAGTTCTTC. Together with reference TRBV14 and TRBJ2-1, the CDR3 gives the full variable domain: EAGVTQFPSHSVIEKGQTVTLRCDPISGHDNLYWYRRVMGKEIKFLLHFVKESKQDESGMPNNRFLAERTGGTYSTLKVQPAELEDSGVYFCASSQYLGLAGPKVDNEQFFGPGTRLTVL.

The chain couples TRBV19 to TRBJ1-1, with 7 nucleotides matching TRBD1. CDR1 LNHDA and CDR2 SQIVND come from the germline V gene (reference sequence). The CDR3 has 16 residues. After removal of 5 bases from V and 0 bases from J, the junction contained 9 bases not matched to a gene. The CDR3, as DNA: TGTGCCAGTAGTGTATTAACCGGGACAGTGAACACTGAAGCTTTCTTT. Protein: CASSVLTGTVNTEAFF.

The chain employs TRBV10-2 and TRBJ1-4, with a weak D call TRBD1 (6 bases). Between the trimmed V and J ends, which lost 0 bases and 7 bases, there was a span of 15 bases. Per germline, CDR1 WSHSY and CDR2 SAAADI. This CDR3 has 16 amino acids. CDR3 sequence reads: CASSESGGGGGEKLFF. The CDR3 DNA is TGCGCCAGCAGTGAGTCGGGGGGGGGCGGAGGTGAAAAACTGTTTTTT.

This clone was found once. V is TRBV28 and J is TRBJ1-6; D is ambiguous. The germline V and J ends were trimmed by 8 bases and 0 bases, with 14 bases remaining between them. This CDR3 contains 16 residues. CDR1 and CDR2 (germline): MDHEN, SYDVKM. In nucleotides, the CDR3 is TGTGCCAGCGCCCCCCTACAGAGCTCCTATAATTCACCCCTCCACTTT. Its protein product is CASAPLQSSYNSPLHF.

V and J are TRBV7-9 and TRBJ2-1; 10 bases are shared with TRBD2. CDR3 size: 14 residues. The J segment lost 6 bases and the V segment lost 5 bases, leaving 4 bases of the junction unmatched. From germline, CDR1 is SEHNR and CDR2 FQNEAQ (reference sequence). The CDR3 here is CASSQGLASNEQFF. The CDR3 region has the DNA TGTGCCAGCAGCCAGGGACTAGCGAGCAATGAGCAGTTCTTC.

CDR3 nucleotides: TGCGCCAGCAGCCCGAACAGGGTTAACACCGGGGAGCTGTTTTTT. Translation gives CASSPNRVNTGELFF. The gene calls are TRBV5-1 and TRBJ2-2, with a tentative D call TRBD1 (6 bases). Germline V gives CDR1 SGHRS, CDR2 YFSETQ. CDR3 length: 15 residues. V lost 4 bases to trimming and J lost 2 bases, with 12 bases between them.